This T cell receptor beta chain derives from a study of T cell responses to AZD1222 COVID-19 vaccine. Notes on this clone: Its antigen is undetermined.

CDR3 length: 13 amino acids. The germline V and J ends were trimmed by 5 bases and 8 bases, with 12 bases remaining between them. CDR1 is LNHDA and CDR2 is SQIVND in the germline V gene (reference sequence). The assay was immunoSEQ multiplex PCR, and TCRdb's table has in-frame clones only and misses some. This table holds approximately 190,000 clones, around 92% found once. Regarding the study as a whole: Spike was spanned by vaccine-associated CD4 TCRs, with dominance at 160-218 and 743-854. Only five or six AZD1222 recipients were seropositive at baseline. All repertoire sampling was performed exclusively after the peak T cell response. Reports say nearly half of spike-specific TCRs go after unmutated variant regions.

The source material was peripheral blood, sampled on day 0 of AZD1222 vaccination. This clonotype was obtained from an adult in good health. The chain joins TRBV19 to TRBJ1-4, with a weak D call TRBD1 (6 bases). The CDR3 loop reads CASSGGALEKLFF. The CDR3 DNA reads TGTGCCAGTAGTGGGGGGGCCCTGGAAAAACTGTTTTTT.